The 18 T cell receptor beta chains in this list originate from one sample, sequenced in a study of T cell responses to AZD1222 COVID-19 vaccine. Profiling relied on immunoSEQ multiplex PCR, and the TCRdb table lists in-frame clones only, not all of them. Counted here are about 110,000 clones, over 75% occurring once; the ten biggest clones make up 4% to 5.5%. This specimen consisted of peripheral blood, obtained 28 days after the second AZD1222 dose. Receptors originate from an adult who received the AZD1222 COVID-19 vaccine.

The chain combines TRBV7-9 with TRBJ2-7; 9 nucleotides agree with TRBD2. This CDR3 spans 13 amino acids. V dropped 4 bases and J dropped 6; count of bases not matched to a gene: 4. CDR1 SEHNR and CDR2 FQNEAQ come from the germline V gene (reference sequence). CDR3 amino acids: CASSSGLASEQYF. The CDR3 nucleotides are TGTGCCAGCAGCTCGGGACTAGCTTCCGAGCAGTACTTC. Full variable domain (remainder filled in from reference TRBV7-9 and TRBJ2-7): DTGVSQNPRHKITKRGQNVTFRCDPISEHNRLYWYRQTLGQGPEFLTYFQNEAQLEKSRLLSDRFSAERPKGSFSTLEIQRTEQGDSAMYLCASSSGLASEQYFGPGTRLTVT.

The J gene is TRBJ1-5, the V gene TRBV4-2; D gene uncertain. The CDR3 runs 14 residues. V gave up 0 bases and J gave up 7 bases, with 10 bases separating them. The germline V gene has CDR1 LGHNA and CDR2 YNFKEQ. Here the CDR3 reads CASSQDMVGQPQHF. The CDR3 DNA sequence: TGTGCCAGCAGCCAAGATATGGTAGGCCAGCCCCAGCATTTT.

The genes are TRBV10-3 and TRBJ2-1; TRBD2 agrees at 7 bases. From germline, CDR1 is ENHRY and CDR2 SYGVKD. Losses at the gene ends were 7 bases for V and 8 bases for J; bases not matched to a gene: 5. CDR3 length: 12 residues. In DNA form, the CDR3 reads TGTGCCATCACAGCGGGGCCCGATGAGCAGTTCTTC. The encoded protein is CAITAGPDEQFF.

The rearrangement uses TRBV9 and TRBJ1-6; 8 nucleotides match TRBD1. The V and J ends lost 3 bases and 10 bases, in that order; junction bases with no gene match: 9. Germline CDR1 and CDR2: SGDLS and YYNGEE. This CDR3 spans 15 amino acids. CDR3 bases: TGTGCCAGCAGCGGTTCATGGACAGGGAGGTCACCCCTCCACTTT. Translated: CASSGSWTGRSPLHF. Full variable domain (missing parts from reference TRBV9 and TRBJ1-6): DSGVTQTPKHLITATGQRVTLRCSPRSGDLSVYWYQQSLDQGLQFLIQYYNGEERAKGNILERFSAQQFPDLHSELNLSSLELGDSALYFCASSGSWTGRSPLHFGNGTRLTVT.

This chain uses TRBV29-1 with TRBJ1-1; tentative D call: TRBD1 (6 bases). V was clipped by 5 bases and J by 0 bases, with 13 bases between them. This CDR3 has 14 amino acids. Germline loops: CDR1 SQVTM, CDR2 ANQGSEA. The chain's CDR3 is CSVLQGQVNTEAFF. The CDR3 DNA reads TGCAGCGTTCTACAGGGTCAGGTGAACACTGAAGCTTTCTTT.

This chain links TRBV13 with TRBJ1-2; D is ambiguous. This CDR3 contains 14 residues. Germline V gene data show CDR1 as PRHDT and CDR2 as FYEKMQ (reference sequence). The ends were cut back, 7 bases at V and 2 bases at J, with 14 bases in the middle. The CDR3, as DNA: TGTGCCAGCACCCGGGGAATCGGCAACTATGGCTACACCTTC. Amino acid sequence: CASTRGIGNYGYTF.

On this clone: Other DNA sequences within the sample encode an identical CDR3. V and J are TRBV7-2 and TRBJ1-2; 7 nucleotides match TRBD1. Germline-derived CDR1 and CDR2 are SGHTA and FQGNSA. The CDR3 runs to 13 residues. Germline trimming cut 5 bases from V and 2 bases from J; bases unmatched to any gene: 2. The DNA for the CDR3 is TGTGCCAGCAGCCCGGGACAGAACTATGGCTACACCTTC. Translation gives CASSPGQNYGYTF.

V and J are TRBV27 and TRBJ2-1; D perhaps matches TRBD2 (5 bases). V was cut by 3 bases and J by 1 base, with 13 bases left in between. The CDR3 sequence is 16 residues long. The germline V gene encodes CDR1 MNHEY and CDR2 SMNVEV (reference sequence). The CDR3 coding sequence is TGTGCCAGCAGTTTGCTAGGAGGTGGGTCCTACAATGAGCAGTTCTTC. Translation gives CASSLLGGGSYNEQFF.

The rearrangement links TRBV9 to TRBJ1-3; D gene uncertain. CDR3 length equals 12 residues. The V and J ends lost 5 bases and 0 bases respectively, with 3 bases between them. Germline CDR1 and CDR2: SGDLS and YYNGEE. CDR3 residues: CASRGSGNTIYF. CDR3 in DNA: TGTGCCAGCAGGGGCTCTGGAAACACCATATATTTT.

The chain links TRBV7-2 to TRBJ1-3; possible D gene TRBD1, 5 bases. This CDR3 is built from 16 residues. CDR1 SGHTA and CDR2 FQGNSA come from the germline V gene. The germline V and J ends were trimmed by 2 bases and 4 bases, with 15 bases remaining between them. The CDR3 nucleotides are TGTGCCAGCAGCTTACAGTCAGGGAATAGGGGAAACACCATATATTTT. Translated: CASSLQSGNRGNTIYF.

The gene calls are TRBV7-6 and TRBJ2-5; D possibly corresponds to TRBD2 (5 bases). The CDR3 has 15 amino acids. Trimming took off 5 bases at V and 5 bases at J, with 18 bases between the two ends. Germline V CDR1 and CDR2: SGHVS, FNYEAQ. DNA for the CDR3: TGTGCCAGCAGCCGCCTCGGGGTGGTAAGGGAGACCCAGTACTTC. Its protein product is CASSRLGVVRETQYF.

This sequence joins TRBV7-9 and TRBJ1-2; tentative D call: TRBD1 (6 bases). CDR3 length: 14 residues. Deletions cut 5 bases from V and 4 bases from J, with 14 bases between. Germline lookup yields CDR1 SEHNR and CDR2 FQNEAQ (reference sequence). CDR3 sequence reads: CASSTVGGAYGYTF. The CDR3 nucleotides are TGTGCCAGCAGCACAGTAGGGGGTGCCTATGGCTACACCTTC.

The chain employs TRBV19 and TRBJ1-5; D is ambiguous. V shed 3 bases and J shed 8 bases, with 8 bases lying between them. Germline loops: CDR1 LNHDA, CDR2 SQIVND (reference sequence). This CDR3 contains 12 residues. The CDR3 bases are TGTGCCAGTAGTATCTTCCTTAAGCCCCAGCATTTT. Translating gives CASSIFLKPQHF.

The rearrangement joins TRBV30 to TRBJ1-1, with TRBD1 identical over 7 bases. Trimming at V came to 1 base and at J to 5 bases, leaving 1 base not matched to a gene. CDR3 size: 12 residues. Germline CDR1 is GTSNPN and CDR2 is SVGIG (reference sequence). The CDR3 DNA reads TGTGCCTGGAGTGCAGGGGGGACTGAAGCTTTCTTT. It is translated as CAWSAGGTEAFF. The full variable domain, completed using reference TRBV30 and TRBJ1-1, is SQTIHQWPATLVQPVGSPLSLECTVEGTSNPNLYWYRQAAGRGLQLLFYSVGIGQISSEVPQNLSASRPQDRQFILSSKKLLLSDSGFYLCAWSAGGTEAFFGQGTRLTVV.

This chain links TRBV10-3 with TRBJ2-7, with D tentatively TRBD1 (6 bases). Germline CDR1 reads ENHRY; CDR2 reads SYGVKD. This CDR3 contains 14 residues. Trimming removed 3 bases at V and 6 bases at J, with 15 bases between. CDR3 bases: TGTGCCATCAGTGACGGCAGGGGCGGTAGCGAGCAGTACTTC. Residues: CAISDGRGGSEQYF.

This sequence joins TRBV19 and TRBJ2-6; possibly TRBD1 or TRBD2 for D (5 bases each). The CDR3 spans 15 residues. V was cut by 2 bases and J by 2 bases, with 7 bases left in between. The germline gives CDR1 LNHDA, CDR2 SQIVND (reference sequence). DNA for the CDR3: TGTGCCAGTAGTATACGGGGACCTGGGGCCAACGTCCTGACTTTC. It specifies CASSIRGPGANVLTF.

V and J are TRBV19 and TRBJ1-1; D possibly corresponds to TRBD1 (5 bases). The CDR3 is made up of 15 amino acids. Between the trimmed V and J ends, which lost 9 bases and 4 bases, there was a span of 21 bases. The germline V gene encodes CDR1 LNHDA and CDR2 SQIVND (reference sequence). CDR3 region: CASCSHGGGGTEAFF. CDR3 nucleotides: TGTGCCAGCTGCTCCCATGGGGGGGGAGGCACTGAAGCTTTCTTT.

The rearrangement uses TRBV5-1 and TRBJ2-3; D is uncertain. CDR3 length equals 14 residues. V lost 2 bases to trimming and J lost 4 bases, with 11 bases between them. Looked up from germline, CDR1 is SGHRS and CDR2 is YFSETQ. The DNA for the CDR3 is TGCGCCAGCAGCTTTATCCCTGGTCCAGATACGCAGTATTTT. It codes for CASSFIPGPDTQYF. Full variable domain (remainder filled in from reference TRBV5-1 and TRBJ2-3): KAGVTQTPRYLIKTRGQQVTLSCSPISGHRSVSWYQQTPGQGLQFLFEYFSETQRNKGNFPGRFSGRQFSNSRSEMNVSTLELGDSALYLCASSFIPGPDTQYFGPGTRLTVL.